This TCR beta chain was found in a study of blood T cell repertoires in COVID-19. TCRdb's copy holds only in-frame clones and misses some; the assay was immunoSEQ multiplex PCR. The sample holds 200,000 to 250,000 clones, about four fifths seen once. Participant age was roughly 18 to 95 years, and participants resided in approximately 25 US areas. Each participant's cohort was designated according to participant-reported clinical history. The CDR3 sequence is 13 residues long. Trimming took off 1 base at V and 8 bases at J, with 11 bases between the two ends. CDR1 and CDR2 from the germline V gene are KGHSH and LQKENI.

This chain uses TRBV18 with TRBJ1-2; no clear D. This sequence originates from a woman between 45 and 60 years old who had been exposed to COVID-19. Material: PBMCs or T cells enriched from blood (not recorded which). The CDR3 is CASSPRTAEGYTF. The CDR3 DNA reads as TGTGCCAGCTCACCACGAACTGCGGAGGGCTACACCTTC.